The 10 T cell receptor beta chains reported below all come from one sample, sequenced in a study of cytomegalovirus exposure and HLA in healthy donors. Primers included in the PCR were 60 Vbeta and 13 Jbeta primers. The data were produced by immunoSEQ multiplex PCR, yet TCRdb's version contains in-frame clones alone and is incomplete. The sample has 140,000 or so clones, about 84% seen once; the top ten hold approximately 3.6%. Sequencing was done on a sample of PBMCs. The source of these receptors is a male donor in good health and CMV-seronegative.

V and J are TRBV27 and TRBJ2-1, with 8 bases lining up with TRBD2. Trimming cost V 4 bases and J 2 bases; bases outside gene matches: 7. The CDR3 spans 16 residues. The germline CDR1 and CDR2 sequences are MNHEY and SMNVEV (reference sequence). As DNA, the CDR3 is TGTGCCAGCAGTTCCCTTAAGCGGGGGCCCTACAATGAGCAGTTCTTC. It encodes CASSSLKRGPYNEQFF.

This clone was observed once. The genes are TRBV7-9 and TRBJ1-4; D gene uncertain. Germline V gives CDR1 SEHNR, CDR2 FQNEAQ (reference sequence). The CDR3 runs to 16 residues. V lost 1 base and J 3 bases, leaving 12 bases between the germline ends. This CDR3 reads CASSLVGLSSNEKLFF. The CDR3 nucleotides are TGTGCCAGCAGCTTAGTCGGGTTAAGCTCTAATGAAAAACTGTTTTTT.

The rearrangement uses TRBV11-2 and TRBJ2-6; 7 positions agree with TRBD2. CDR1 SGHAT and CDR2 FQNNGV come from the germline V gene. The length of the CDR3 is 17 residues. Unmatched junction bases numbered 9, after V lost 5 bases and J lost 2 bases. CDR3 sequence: CASSPEGGITGANVLTF. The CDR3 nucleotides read TGTGCCAGCAGCCCCGAGGGAGGGATAACTGGGGCCAACGTCCTGACTTTC.

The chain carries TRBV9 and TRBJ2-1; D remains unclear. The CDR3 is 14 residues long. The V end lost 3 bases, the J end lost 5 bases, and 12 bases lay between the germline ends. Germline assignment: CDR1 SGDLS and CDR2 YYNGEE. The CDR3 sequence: CASSERYGDNEQFF. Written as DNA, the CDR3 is TGTGCCAGCAGCGAGAGGTACGGAGACAATGAGCAGTTCTTC.

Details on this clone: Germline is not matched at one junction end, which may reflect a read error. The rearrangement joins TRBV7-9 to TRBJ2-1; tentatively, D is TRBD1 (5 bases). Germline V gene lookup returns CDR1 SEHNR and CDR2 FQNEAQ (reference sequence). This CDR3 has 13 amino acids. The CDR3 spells CSSNYLTANEQFF. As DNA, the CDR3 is TGTTCCAGCAACTATCTGACAGCCAATGAGCAGTTCTTC.

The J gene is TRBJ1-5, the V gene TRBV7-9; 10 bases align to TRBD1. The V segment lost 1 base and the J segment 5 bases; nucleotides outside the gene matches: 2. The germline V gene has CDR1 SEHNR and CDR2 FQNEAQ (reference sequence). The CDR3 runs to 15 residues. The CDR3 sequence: CASSLGTGGDQPQHF. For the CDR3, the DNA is TGTGCCAGCAGCTTAGGGACAGGGGGGGATCAGCCCCAGCATTTT.

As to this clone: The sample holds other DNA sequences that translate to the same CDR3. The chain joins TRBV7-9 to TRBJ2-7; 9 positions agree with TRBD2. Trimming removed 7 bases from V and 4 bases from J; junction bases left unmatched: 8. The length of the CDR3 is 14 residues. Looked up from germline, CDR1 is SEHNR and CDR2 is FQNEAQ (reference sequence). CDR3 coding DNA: TGTGCCAGCATTTTTAGCGGGAGACCTTACGAGCAGTACTTC. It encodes CASIFSGRPYEQYF.

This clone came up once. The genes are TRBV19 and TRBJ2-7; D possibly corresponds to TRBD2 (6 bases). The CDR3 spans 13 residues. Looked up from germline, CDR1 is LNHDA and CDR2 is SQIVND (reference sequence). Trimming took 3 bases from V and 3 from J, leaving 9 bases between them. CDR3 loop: CASSMTSGYEQYF. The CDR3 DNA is TGTGCCAGTAGTATGACTAGTGGCTACGAGCAGTACTTC. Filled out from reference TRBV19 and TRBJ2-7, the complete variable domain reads DGGITQSPKYLFRKEGQNVTLSCEQNLNHDAMYWYRQDPGQGLRLIYYSQIVNDFQKGDIAEGYSVSREKKESFPLTVTSAQKNPTAFYLCASSMTSGYEQYFGPGTRLTVT.

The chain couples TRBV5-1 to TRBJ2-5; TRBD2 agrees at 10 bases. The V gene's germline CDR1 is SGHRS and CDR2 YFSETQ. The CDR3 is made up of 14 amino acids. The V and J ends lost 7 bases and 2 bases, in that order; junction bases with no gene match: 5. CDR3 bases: TGCGCCAGCGTAGCGGGGGGTCTGCAAGAGACCCAGTACTTC. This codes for CASVAGGLQETQYF. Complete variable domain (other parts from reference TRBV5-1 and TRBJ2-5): KAGVTQTPRYLIKTRGQQVTLSCSPISGHRSVSWYQQTPGQGLQFLFEYFSETQRNKGNFPGRFSGRQFSNSRSEMNVSTLELGDSALYLCASVAGGLQETQYFGPGTRLLVL.

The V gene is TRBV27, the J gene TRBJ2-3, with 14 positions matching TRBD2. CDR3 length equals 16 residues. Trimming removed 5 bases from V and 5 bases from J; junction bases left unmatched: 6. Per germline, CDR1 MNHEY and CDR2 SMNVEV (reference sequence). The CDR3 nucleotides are TGTGCCAGCAGTATAGGACTAGCGGGGGGTGAAGATACGCAGTATTTT. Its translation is CASSIGLAGGEDTQYF.